Listed below are T cell receptor beta chains from one sample, sequenced in a study of T cell responses to AZD1222 COVID-19 vaccine. Assay used: immunoSEQ multiplex PCR; TCRdb lists only in-frame clones, some missing. The sample records some 120,000 clones, about 79% being singletons. Sequenced here: peripheral blood, sampled 28 days after the second AZD1222 dose. These receptors all stem from an adult who received the AZD1222 COVID-19 vaccine. Both conserved end residues are part of each CDR3. D genes are given only for firm matches. Rows may omit the clone size; those that give it use once, few, many or a size class.

.	.	TRBV28	TRBJ1-5	CATQGTYPWQPQHF	TGTGCCACCCAAGGGACATACCCATGGCAGCCCCAGCATTTT
TRBD1	.	TRBV11-2	TRBJ1-4	CASSNSDRRNEKLFF	TGTGCCAGCAGCAACTCGGACAGGAGGAATGAAAAACTGTTTTTT
.	.	TRBV9	TRBJ1-2	CASSVRGSGRGYTF	TGTGCCAGCAGCGTACGTGGTTCCGGTAGGGGCTACACCTTC
.	.	TRBV28	TRBJ1-1	CASRPTENTEAFF	TGTGCCAGCAGACCCACAGAGAACACTGAAGCTTTCTTT
.	.	TRBV7-9	TRBJ1-5	CASSLGTNNQPQHF	TGTGCCAGCAGCCTCGGGACAAATAATCAGCCCCAGCATTTT
.	few	TRBV10-1	TRBJ1-6	CASSGTLNSPLHF	TGCGCCAGCAGTGGGACTTTGAATTCACCCCTCCACTTT
.	.	TRBV5-1	TRBJ2-2	CASSYSGTTNTGELFF	TGCGCCAGCTCCTACTCCGGGACAACGAACACCGGGGAGCTGTTTTTT
.	.	TRBV29-1	TRBJ1-4	CSVQGQDEKLFF	TGCAGCGTGCAGGGGCAAGATGAAAAACTGTTTTTT
TRBD1	.	TRBV7-2	TRBJ1-6	CASSNRQGAASYNSPLHF	TGTGCCAGCAGCAACCGACAGGGGGCGGCTTCCTATAATTCACCCCTCCACTTT
.	.	TRBV27	TRBJ1-6	CASRSGGGSGSPLHF	TGTGCCAGCAGGTCGGGTGGAGGGTCTGGCTCACCCCTCCACTTT